This TCR beta chain was sequenced in a study of T cells expressing NK-cell markers. As for the study in general: Most of the eight sequenced donors were HCMV-seropositive; one was seronegative.

A note on this clonotype: What it binds is not known.

TCRdb reanalyzed the 5' RACE reads, giving one entry per CDR3 protein sequence and no DNA. The sample has about 370,000 distinct CDR3 sequences. This CDR3 is 13 amino acids long. Overall study findings and caveats: Dominant NKG2C+ clonotype frequencies of about 1.0-8% of CD8+ T cells were measured in more than five donors.

The receptor's source is a woman between 45 and 60 years old in good health. This chain joins TRBV12-3 or TRBV12-4 and TRBJ2-5. Sequenced material: blood T cells: a sorted CD56 or NKG2C T cell subset, CD4+ or CD8+ T cells, or bulk PBMC T cells (not recorded which). The chain's CDR3 is CASSLKQRETQYF.